This TCR beta chain was sequenced during a study of blood T cell repertoires in COVID-19. What the recovered Cohort 3 donors had was two negative PCRs, clearance, or symptom resolution. Only in-frame clones appear in the TCRdb table, and some are missing; sequencing was by immunoSEQ multiplex PCR. Here the sample spans a few hundred thousand clones, 85% to 90% being singletons. Trimming shortened V by 3 bases and J by 0 bases, and 12 bases separated the two germline ends. Germline V lookup: CDR1 MNHEY, CDR2 SMNVEV (reference sequence). The CDR3 is made up of 16 amino acids. The sample taken for sequencing was PBMCs or T cells enriched from blood (not recorded which). The source of this sequence is a middle-aged man who had recovered from COVID-19. V usage is TRBV27 and J usage is TRBJ1-5; unclear D gene. The CDR3 region is CASSFRADYSNQPQHF. The CDR3 DNA sequence: TGTGCCAGCAGTTTCCGGGCAGACTATAGCAATCAGCCCCAGCATTTT.